The 30 T cell receptor beta chains listed next were all sequenced from one sample in a study of T cell responses to AZD1222 COVID-19 vaccine. Libraries were prepared by immunoSEQ multiplex PCR; TCRdb keeps only in-frame clonotypes and omits some of them. Of approximately 120,000 clones in the sample, more than 70% were seen once. The sample consisted of peripheral blood, taken on day 0 of AZD1222 vaccination. Source of these receptors: an adult in good health.

On this clone: The sample carries other DNA sequences with the same CDR3. The genes are TRBV30 and TRBJ1-6, with D unclear. From germline, CDR1 is GTSNPN and CDR2 SVGIG (reference sequence). The CDR3 contains 13 residues. Between the trimmed V and J ends, which lost 0 bases and 8 bases, there was a span of 8 bases. For the CDR3, the DNA is TGTGCCTGGAGTGTACTGGAGGATTCACCCCTCCACTTT. It translates to CAWSVLEDSPLHF.

The CDR3 sequence is CASSPGEDTGELFF. The CDR3 nucleotides are TGCGCCAGCAGCCCGGGCGAAGACACCGGGGAGCTGTTTTTT. This sequence joins TRBV5-1 and TRBJ2-2, with no clear D. The CDR3 runs to 14 residues. Germline CDR1 is SGHRS and CDR2 is YFSETQ. Trimming took 4 bases from V and 3 from J, leaving 10 bases between them.

The rearrangement uses TRBV9 and TRBJ1-6; no clear D gene. Germline lookup yields CDR1 SGDLS and CDR2 YYNGEE. The CDR3 runs to 14 residues. Trimming removed 2 bases at V and 10 bases at J, with 13 bases between. Written as DNA, the CDR3 is TGTGCCAGCAGCGTGTCCCCAGAGGGATCACCCCTCCACTTT. The encoded protein is CASSVSPEGSPLHF. Full variable domain (outside the CDR3, taken from reference TRBV9 and TRBJ1-6): DSGVTQTPKHLITATGQRVTLRCSPRSGDLSVYWYQQSLDQGLQFLIQYYNGEERAKGNILERFSAQQFPDLHSELNLSSLELGDSALYFCASSVSPEGSPLHFGNGTRLTVT.

The CDR3 region is CASSFARTDTQYF. Written as DNA, the CDR3 is TGTGCCAGTAGTTTTGCCCGGACTGATACGCAGTATTTT. This sequence joins TRBV19 and TRBJ2-3; TRBD2 might be the D (5 bases). Trimming shortened V by 5 bases and J by 6 bases, and 12 bases separated the two germline ends. Germline CDR1 is LNHDA and CDR2 is SQIVND (reference sequence). The CDR3 totals 13 residues.

This rearrangement joins TRBV6-5 to TRBJ2-7; 10 bases line up with TRBD1. The junction had 10 bases not matched to a gene; V was cut back by 5 bases and J by 9 bases. This CDR3 has 14 amino acids. The germline V gene has CDR1 MNHEY and CDR2 SVGAGI. The CDR3: CASSPGQGRDGQYF. The CDR3 DNA reads as TGTGCCAGCAGTCCGGGACAGGGGCGGGATGGGCAGTACTTC.

In this sample, this clone turned up a few times. The rearrangement joins TRBV21-1 to TRBJ2-3; the table gives TRBD2 as D, unverified against the DNA. TRBV21-1 is a listed pseudogene. The CDR3 spans 16 residues. The CDR3, as DNA: TGTGCCAACCTACCCCCCTATCGGGACTGCACAGATACGCAGTATTTT. This codes for CANLPPYRDCTDTQYF.

The V gene is TRBV28, the J gene TRBJ1-5; D gene ambiguous. The germline CDR1 and CDR2 sequences are MDHEN and SYDVKM. V was pared by 4 bases and J by 5 bases, with 12 bases between. This CDR3 has 14 amino acids. As DNA, the CDR3 is TGTGCCAGCAGTTCCTACAGCGATTATCAGCCCCAGCATTTT. Encoded protein: CASSSYSDYQPQHF. The whole variable domain, filled in from reference TRBV28 and TRBJ1-5, reads DVKVTQSSRYLVKRTGEKVFLECVQDMDHENMFWYRQDPGLGLRLIYFSYDVKMKEKGDIPEGYSVSREKKERFSLILESASTNQTSMYLCASSSYSDYQPQHFGDGTRLSIL.

The rearrangement uses TRBV9 and TRBJ2-3, with 13 bases fitting TRBD2. Germline-derived CDR1 and CDR2 are SGDLS and YYNGEE. The CDR3 length is 16 residues. The V segment lost 3 bases and the J segment 3 bases; nucleotides outside the gene matches: 4. The CDR3 is CASSGTSGSVTDTQYF. The CDR3 nucleotides read TGTGCCAGCAGCGGGACTAGCGGGAGTGTTACAGATACGCAGTATTTT.

To note about this clone: No DNA is shown, since the ends of the CDR3 on it are uncertain; the CDR3 is the one TCRdb lists. The chain recombines TRBV10-3 with TRBJ1-1. Per the germline V gene, CDR1 is ENHRY and CDR2 is SYGVKD. Termini included, the CDR3 measures 15 amino acids. The CDR3: CAISESFGAGTEAFF.

This chain joins TRBV29-1 and TRBJ2-3; the D is unclear. The V gene lost 8 bases and the J gene lost 8 bases, with 23 bases spanning the gap. This CDR3 has 14 residues. Germline V CDR1 and CDR2: SQVTM, ANQGSEA. CDR3 bases: TGCAGCCAAGGTGGTGATTCGGTGGGTGGTACGCAGTATTTT. This codes for CSQGGDSVGGTQYF.

The chain links TRBV2 to TRBJ2-3, with 8 nucleotides matching TRBD2. Losses at the gene ends were 7 bases for V and 6 bases for J; bases not matched to a gene: 15. Germline CDR1 and CDR2: SNHLY and FYNNEI. This CDR3 has 16 amino acids. CDR3 coding DNA: TGTGCCAGCACTTACAGCGGGAGTGGGTGGATTGATACGCAGTATTTT. Residues: CASTYSGSGWIDTQYF.

This chain links TRBV27 with TRBJ2-7, with D hard to call. V gave up 2 bases and J gave up 7 bases, with 18 bases separating them. CDR1 is MNHEY and CDR2 is SMNVEV in the germline V gene (reference sequence). The CDR3 has 15 amino acids. The CDR3 loop is CASSLQFGLRLEQYF. CDR3 nucleotide sequence: TGTGCCAGCAGTTTACAATTCGGATTACGTCTAGAGCAGTACTTC.

This sequence joins TRBV30 and TRBJ2-7; TRBD2 is a possible D gene (6 bases). The length of the CDR3 is 14 residues. Trimming removed 1 base at V and 1 base at J, with 11 bases between. The germline V gene has CDR1 GTSNPN and CDR2 SVGIG (reference sequence). CDR3: CAWSDLAESYEQYF. CDR3 nucleotide sequence: TGTGCCTGGAGTGATTTAGCGGAGTCCTACGAGCAGTACTTC.

This chain links TRBV4-1 with TRBJ1-1, with 7 bases that match TRBD1. The CDR3 consists of 13 residues. Germline CDR1 reads MGHRA; CDR2 reads YSYEKL. V shed 6 bases, J shed 7 bases, and the junction held 8 bases outside the gene matches. The CDR3 reads CASRKEGQSEAFF. The CDR3 region has the DNA TGCGCCAGCAGAAAGGAGGGACAGAGTGAAGCTTTCTTT.

The rearrangement links TRBV7-9 to TRBJ1-2, with D unresolved. The CDR3 extends over 12 amino acids. Trimming stripped 3 bases from V and 1 base from J, with 3 bases between. Germline loops: CDR1 SEHNR, CDR2 FQNEAQ (reference sequence). The CDR3 nucleotides read TGTGCCAGCAGCTTCGATAACTATGGCTACACCTTC. Amino acid sequence: CASSFDNYGYTF.

The chain has TRBV6-5 and TRBJ1-2; no clear D gene. The germline gives CDR1 MNHEY, CDR2 SVGAGI. This CDR3 is built from 14 residues. Trimming removed 0 bases from V and 10 bases from J, with 15 bases in between. The CDR3 reads CASSYSQTTGVYTF. The CDR3 DNA is TGTGCCAGCAGTTACTCGCAGACCACTGGCGTCTACACCTTC.

V usage is TRBV5-1 and J usage is TRBJ1-1, with D hard to call. Trimming took 5 bases from V and 3 from J, leaving 11 bases between them. Germline V gene lookup returns CDR1 SGHRS and CDR2 YFSETQ. The CDR3 consists of 13 residues. This CDR3 is CASRDLADTEAFF. The CDR3 DNA is TGCGCCAGCAGAGATTTAGCGGACACTGAAGCTTTCTTT.

The sample holds one count of this clone. CDR3 region: CASSPGTGVEKLFF. As DNA, the CDR3 is TGTGCCAGCAGCCCCGGGACCGGGGTGGAAAAACTGTTTTTT. The chain couples TRBV14 to TRBJ1-4; D perhaps matches TRBD1 (5 bases). CDR1 and CDR2 from the germline V gene are SGHDN and FVKESK. The CDR3 sequence is 14 residues long. Trimming took off 4 bases at V and 8 bases at J, with 14 bases between the two ends.

This rearrangement joins TRBV7-2 to TRBJ1-4; D remains ambiguous. The V gene lost 1 base and the J gene lost 10 bases, with 7 bases spanning the gap. The CDR3 is made up of 12 amino acids. In germline, CDR1 is SGHTA, CDR2 FQGNSA. CDR3 coding DNA: TGTGCCAGCAGCTTAGTGTTGGGAAAACTGTTTTTT. Translation: CASSLVLGKLFF.

The rearrangement uses TRBV6-5 and TRBJ1-1; D is uncertain. This CDR3 has 11 amino acids. The V and J ends lost 6 bases and 3 bases respectively, with 5 bases between them. Germline CDR1 is MNHEY and CDR2 is SVGAGI. DNA for the CDR3: TGTGCCAGCAGACGGGACACTGAAGCTTTCTTT. Amino acids: CASRRDTEAFF.

This clone is a singleton in its sample. The chain carries TRBV2 and TRBJ2-5, with 8 bases that match TRBD2. CDR1 and CDR2 (germline): SNHLY, FYNNEI. V was pared by 10 bases and J by 5 bases, with 9 bases of the junction left unmatched. The CDR3 is 13 residues long. The CDR3 sequence is CATNAGGTETQYF. The CDR3 DNA reads as TGTGCCACCAACGCGGGGGGTACGGAGACCCAGTACTTC.

This chain connects TRBV24-1 to TRBJ2-3; D is perhaps TRBD1 (6 bases). This CDR3 comprises 18 residues. CDR1 KGHDR and CDR2 SFDVKD come from the germline V gene. Trimming removed 1 base from V and 4 bases from J, with 20 bases in between. The CDR3 sequence: CATSDFPQGTGWADTQYF. The CDR3 DNA sequence: TGTGCCACCAGTGATTTCCCACAGGGAACCGGCTGGGCAGATACGCAGTATTTT.

The J gene is TRBJ2-6, the V gene TRBV27; D not resolved. Trimming cost V 3 bases and J 0 bases, with 9 bases left between them. This CDR3 contains 16 residues. The germline V gene encodes CDR1 MNHEY and CDR2 SMNVEV (reference sequence). The CDR3 loop reads CASSLVRLSGANVLTF. The CDR3 region has the DNA TGTGCCAGCAGTTTGGTCAGACTCTCTGGGGCCAACGTCCTGACTTTC.

CDR3 sequence reads: CASGTGTEAFF. Here the CDR3 DNA reads TGTGCCAGTGGGACGGGGACTGAAGCTTTCTTT. The gene calls are TRBV19 and TRBJ1-1, with D tentatively TRBD1 (5 bases). CDR1 LNHDA and CDR2 SQIVND come from the germline V gene (reference sequence). V dropped 8 bases and J dropped 5 bases, with 9 bases sitting between them. There are 11 residues in the CDR3.

The chain couples TRBV28 to TRBJ1-4; tentatively, D is TRBD1 (5 bases). V was pared by 6 bases and J by 7 bases, with 9 bases between. The CDR3 consists of 12 residues. Looked up from germline, CDR1 is MDHEN and CDR2 is SYDVKM. The DNA for the CDR3 is TGTGCCAGCAGGACAGTTGCTGAAAAACTGTTTTTT. It encodes CASRTVAEKLFF.

V gene TRBV7-8 combines with J gene TRBJ2-1, with 7 bases identical to TRBD2. The CDR3 consists of 16 residues. Per the germline V gene, CDR1 is SGHVS and CDR2 is FQNEAQ. Trimming at V came to 4 bases and at J to 3 bases, leaving 9 bases not matched to a gene. Here the CDR3 DNA reads TGTGCCAGCAGCTCGATCCGGGGGGACGGCTACAATGAGCAGTTCTTC. Translating gives CASSSIRGDGYNEQFF.

The rearrangement uses TRBV28 and TRBJ1-2, with a tentative D call TRBD1 (5 bases). The CDR3 extends over 13 amino acids. V lost 7 bases to trimming and J lost 5 bases, with 14 bases between them. CDR1 and CDR2 (germline): MDHEN, SYDVKM. The CDR3 region is CASNVAGPYGYTF. DNA of the CDR3: TGTGCCAGCAACGTTGCGGGACCTTATGGCTACACCTTC.

The J gene is TRBJ1-6, the V gene TRBV5-4; the match to TRBD1 covers 10 bases. The V gene's germline CDR1 is SGHNT and CDR2 YYREEE (reference sequence). The V and J ends lost 4 bases and 9 bases, in that order; junction bases with no gene match: 7. The CDR3 sequence is 15 residues long. DNA of the CDR3: TGTGCCAGCAGCCTCCAGACAGGGGGCTCTTCACCCCTCCACTTT. Translation gives CASSLQTGGSSPLHF.

There are a few counts of this clone. The DNA of the CDR3 is TGCGCCAGCAGCCAGATGCTAACAGGGGCCGGGGAGCTGTTTTTT. It codes for CASSQMLTGAGELFF. The rearrangement links TRBV4-3 to TRBJ2-2, with TRBD1 identical over 7 bases. The CDR3 covers 15 residues. In germline, CDR1 is LGHNA, CDR2 YSLEER. Trimming at V came to 3 bases and at J to 6 bases, leaving 7 bases not matched to a gene.

V usage is TRBV14 and J usage is TRBJ2-1; D is unclear. Looked up from germline, CDR1 is SGHDN and CDR2 is FVKESK. The CDR3 contains 11 residues. Trimming shortened V by 5 bases and J by 9 bases, and 8 bases separated the two germline ends. The CDR3 DNA is TGTGCCAGCAGCTCACGCCTTGAGCAGTTCTTC. Translated: CASSSRLEQFF.